What follows are 22 T cell receptor beta chains derived from one specimen sequenced in a study of T cell responses to AZD1222 COVID-19 vaccine. Assay used: immunoSEQ multiplex PCR; TCRdb lists only in-frame clones, some missing. The sample includes under 170,000 clones, roughly 90% of them seen just once. The sequenced sample was peripheral blood, obtained 28 days after the second AZD1222 dose. The receptor set was obtained from an adult who received the AZD1222 COVID-19 vaccine.

This clone was seen a single time. The chain couples TRBV6-5 to TRBJ1-5; unclear D gene. The CDR3 loop spans 13 amino acids. The ends were cut back, 5 bases at V and 6 bases at J, with 11 bases in the middle. Germline values: CDR1 MNHEY, CDR2 SVGAGI. The CDR3: CASSPPGVQPQHF. The DNA of the CDR3 is TGTGCCAGCAGTCCTCCCGGAGTTCAGCCCCAGCATTTT.

This rearrangement joins TRBV5-1 to TRBJ1-2; D may be TRBD1 (5 bases). Germline V gene sequence: CDR1 SGHRS, CDR2 YFSETQ. V lost 2 bases and J 3 bases, leaving 5 bases between the germline ends. CDR3 size: 12 residues. As DNA, the CDR3 is TGCGCCAGCAGCTTAGGGGACTATGGCTACACCTTC. It translates to CASSLGDYGYTF.

V is TRBV29-1 and J is TRBJ1-4, with 7 nucleotides matching TRBD1. The CDR3 runs 14 residues. Per germline, CDR1 SQVTM and CDR2 ANQGSEA. V lost 6 bases, J lost 3 bases, and 7 bases stayed unmatched. Written as DNA, the CDR3 is TGCAGCGTGAAACCGGGACAGTCTAATGAAAAACTGTTTTTT. This sequence encodes CSVKPGQSNEKLFF.

The chain combines TRBV5-5 with TRBJ1-5; perhaps TRBD1 as D (5 bases). The ends were cut back, 0 bases at V and 6 bases at J, with 13 bases in the middle. Germline V gene lookup returns CDR1 SGHKS and CDR2 YYEKEE (reference sequence). The CDR3 totals 15 residues. CDR3: CASSLGDGLGQPQHF. Here the CDR3 DNA reads TGTGCCAGCAGCTTGGGGGACGGCCTCGGTCAGCCCCAGCATTTT.

This chain uses TRBV7-6 with TRBJ2-1; 12 nucleotides agree with TRBD2. Trimming removed 5 bases from V and 0 bases from J; junction bases left unmatched: 8. The CDR3 totals 18 residues. Per the germline V gene, CDR1 is SGHVS and CDR2 is FNYEAQ. Written as DNA, the CDR3 is TGTGCCAGCAGCCCCGGACTAGCGGGGACGAGCTCCTACAATGAGCAGTTCTTC. It is translated as CASSPGLAGTSSYNEQFF. The variable domain in full, completed from reference TRBV7-6 and TRBJ2-1, reads GAGVSQSPRYKVTKRGQDVALRCDPISGHVSLYWYRQALGQGPEFLTYFNYEAQQDKSGLPNDRFSAERPEGSISTLTIQRTEQRDSAMYRCASSPGLAGTSSYNEQFFGPGTRLTVL.

The rearrangement links TRBV4-1 to TRBJ1-3, with D maybe TRBD1 (5 bases). Germline CDR1 MGHRA, CDR2 YSYEKL. This CDR3 spans 16 amino acids. V lost 1 base, J lost 2 bases, and 12 bases lay in between. CDR3 sequence (DNA): TGCGCCAGCAGCCAAGGCTCGGGGGGAACTGGAAACACCATATATTTT. Amino acid sequence: CASSQGSGGTGNTIYF.

The chain carries TRBV5-4 and TRBJ2-7; 9 bases are shared with TRBD2. CDR1 is SGHNT and CDR2 is YYREEE in the germline V gene (reference sequence). The ends lost 0 bases at V and 2 bases at J; junction bases unmatched: 6. There are 16 residues in the CDR3. The CDR3 loop is CASSLGGVAGAYEQYF. DNA for the CDR3: TGTGCCAGCAGCTTGGGGGGGGTAGCGGGAGCCTACGAGCAGTACTTC.

This chain uses TRBV12-3 or TRBV12-4 with TRBJ1-2; D gene unclear. CDR3 length: 13 amino acids. V was trimmed by 3 bases and J by 4 bases, leaving 9 bases between them. Here the CDR3 reads CASSFRVGYGYTF. DNA of the CDR3: TGTGCCAGCAGTTTCCGGGTGGGCTATGGCTACACCTTC.

The chain combines TRBV27 with TRBJ2-1, with D tentatively TRBD2 (6 bases). Deletions cut 6 bases from V and 3 bases from J, with 18 bases between. Looked up from germline, CDR1 is MNHEY and CDR2 is SMNVEV (reference sequence). This CDR3 comprises 16 residues. Here the CDR3 DNA reads TGTGCCAGCAGGGTCGCGGGGCATGTAATCTACAATGAGCAGTTCTTC. Translated: CASRVAGHVIYNEQFF.

The chain employs TRBV29-1 and TRBJ2-1; TRBD2 aligns across 14 bases. This CDR3 is 16 amino acids long. V shed 5 bases, J shed 1 base, and the junction held 4 bases outside the gene matches. Germline V lookup: CDR1 SQVTM, CDR2 ANQGSEA. The CDR3 DNA reads as TGCAGCGTTACCGGGACTAGCGGGAGATCCTACAATGAGCAGTTCTTC. Amino acids: CSVTGTSGRSYNEQFF.

V usage is TRBV29-1 and J usage is TRBJ2-7, with TRBD2 as a possible D gene (6 bases). The CDR3 totals 14 residues. V was pared by 0 bases and J by 2 bases, with 11 bases between. Germline values: CDR1 SQVTM, CDR2 ANQGSEA. CDR3 protein: CSVEDRGSPYEQYF. CDR3 bases: TGCAGCGTTGAAGATCGGGGGAGTCCCTACGAGCAGTACTTC.

V is TRBV5-1 and J is TRBJ2-7; TRBD2 matches at 7 bases. V lost 3 bases to trimming and J lost 0 bases; unmatched junction nucleotides: 6. The CDR3 has 15 residues. CDR1 is SGHRS and CDR2 is YFSETQ in the germline V gene. The CDR3 DNA reads as TGCGCCAGCAGCTCCCGGGGGGAATTCTCCTACGAGCAGTACTTC. Encoded protein: CASSSRGEFSYEQYF.

This chain joins TRBV3-1 (or the pseudogene TRBV3-2) and TRBJ2-7; D is undetermined. Germline V lookup: CDR1 LGHDT, CDR2 YNNKEL (reference sequence). This CDR3 region has 13 residues. V was shortened by 4 bases and J by 3 bases, with 10 bases between the two germline ends. CDR3 residues: CASSLGVHYEQYF. The CDR3 region has the DNA TGTGCCAGCAGCCTGGGCGTTCACTACGAGCAGTACTTC.

This chain uses TRBV2 with TRBJ2-7; 7 nucleotides align to TRBD1. The CDR3 is 15 amino acids. Per germline, CDR1 SNHLY and CDR2 FYNNEI. With V trimmed by 1 base and J by 1 base, 4 bases remained unmatched. The CDR3 nucleotides are TGTGCCAGCAGTGAAGACAGGGGAAGGTCCTACGAGCAGTACTTC. Its translation is CASSEDRGRSYEQYF.

This rearrangement joins TRBV19 to TRBJ1-2; no clear D. This CDR3 region has 11 residues. V was shortened by 7 bases and J by 5 bases, with 8 bases between the two germline ends. Germline CDR1 reads LNHDA; CDR2 reads SQIVND (reference sequence). The CDR3 DNA reads as TGTGCCAGTAATACTTGGTATGGCTACACCTTC. Its protein is CASNTWYGYTF.

This chain joins TRBV5-1 and TRBJ2-3; perhaps TRBD2 as D (5 bases). Germline V gene data show CDR1 as SGHRS and CDR2 as YFSETQ. The CDR3 extends over 15 amino acids. The V end lost 4 bases, the J end lost 3 bases, and 15 bases lay between the germline ends. The CDR3 sequence is CASSLRAPRTDTQYF. Here the CDR3 DNA reads TGCGCCAGCAGCCTGAGGGCGCCCCGGACAGATACGCAGTATTTT.

The chain employs TRBV3-1 (or the pseudogene TRBV3-2) and TRBJ2-3; tentative D call: TRBD2 (5 bases). Germline V gene data show CDR1 as LGHDT and CDR2 as YNNKEL (reference sequence). V lost 1 base and J 0 bases, leaving 8 bases between the germline ends. This CDR3 is built from 15 residues. In nucleotides, the CDR3 is TGTGCCAGCAGCCAAGTTGGCGGGAGCACAGATACGCAGTATTTT. This sequence encodes CASSQVGGSTDTQYF.

The V call is TRBV6-5, the J call TRBJ1-1, with a weak D call TRBD1 (5 bases). The CDR3 extends over 14 amino acids. Germline CDR1 reads MNHEY; CDR2 reads SVGAGI. Trimming shortened V by 5 bases and J by 0 bases, and 10 bases separated the two germline ends. CDR3 DNA: TGTGCCAGCAGTACTCGGGGGATGAACACTGAAGCTTTCTTT. This translates into CASSTRGMNTEAFF.

This rearrangement joins TRBV27 to TRBJ1-2, with 7 bases aligning to TRBD1. The germline V gene encodes CDR1 MNHEY and CDR2 SMNVEV (reference sequence). The CDR3 extends over 14 amino acids. The J segment lost 4 bases and the V segment lost 2 bases, leaving 4 bases of the junction unmatched. CDR3 region: CASSLVAGGYGYTF. The DNA for the CDR3 is TGTGCCAGCAGTTTAGTCGCAGGGGGCTATGGCTACACCTTC.

The V and J genes are TRBV27 and TRBJ2-1; possible D gene TRBD2, 6 bases. The CDR3 length is 13 residues. CDR1 is MNHEY and CDR2 is SMNVEV in the germline V gene (reference sequence). V lost 3 bases, J lost 3 bases, and 6 bases lay in between. CDR3 nucleotides: TGTGCCAGCAGTTTCGGGGGCTACAATGAGCAGTTCTTC. Amino acids: CASSFGGYNEQFF.

V usage is TRBV2 and J usage is TRBJ1-1; 7 bases agree with TRBD1. The ends lost 6 bases at V and 2 bases at J; junction bases unmatched: 3. In germline, CDR1 is SNHLY, CDR2 FYNNEI. This CDR3 has 13 residues. CDR3 bases: TGTGCCAGCAGGGACAGGAGAAACACTGAAGCTTTCTTT. Translation gives CASRDRRNTEAFF.

Concerning this clone itself: Distinct nucleotide sequences in the sample also encode this CDR3. This sequence joins TRBV30 and TRBJ1-2; maybe TRBD1 (6 bases). Trimming left V 0 bases short and J 4 bases short, with 6 bases between. The germline V gene encodes CDR1 GTSNPN and CDR2 SVGIG (reference sequence). This CDR3 region has 12 residues. As DNA, the CDR3 is TGTGCCTGGAGTGTAGGGGGCTATGGCTACACCTTC. It codes for CAWSVGGYGYTF. Full variable domain (remainder filled in from reference TRBV30 and TRBJ1-2): SQTIHQWPATLVQPVGSPLSLECTVEGTSNPNLYWYRQAAGRGLQLLFYSVGIGQISSEVPQNLSASRPQDRQFILSSKKLLLSDSGFYLCAWSVGGYGYTFGSGTRLTVV.